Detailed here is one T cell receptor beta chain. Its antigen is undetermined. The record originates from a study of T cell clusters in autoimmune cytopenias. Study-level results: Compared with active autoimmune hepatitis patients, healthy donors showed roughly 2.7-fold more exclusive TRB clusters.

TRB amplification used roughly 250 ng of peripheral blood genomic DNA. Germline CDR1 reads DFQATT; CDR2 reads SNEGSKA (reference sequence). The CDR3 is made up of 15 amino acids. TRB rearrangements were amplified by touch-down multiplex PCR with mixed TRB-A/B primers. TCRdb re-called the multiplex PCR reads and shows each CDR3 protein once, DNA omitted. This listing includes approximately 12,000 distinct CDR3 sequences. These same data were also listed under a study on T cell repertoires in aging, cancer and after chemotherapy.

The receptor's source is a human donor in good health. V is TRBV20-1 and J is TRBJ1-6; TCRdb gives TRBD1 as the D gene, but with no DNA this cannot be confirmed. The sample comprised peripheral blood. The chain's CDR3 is CSARDWGQGKSPLHF.